These 27 T cell receptor beta chains came from one sample sequenced in a study of CD8 T cells in Susac syndrome. Random hexamers were used to reverse transcribe an amount of roughly 0.45 to 1 ug RNA. TCRdb ran MiXCR on the immunoSEQ multiplex PCR reads and lists one entry per CDR3 protein. The sample records over 120,000 distinct CDR3 sequences, roughly 94% being singletons. Input material: CD4+ T cells from PBMCs. Receptors originate from a human donor with Susac syndrome.

The chain links TRBV4-1 to TRBJ2-7; no clear D. Germline V CDR1 and CDR2: MGHRA, YSYEKL. This CDR3 region has 14 residues. V was cut by 2 bases and J by 3 bases, with 11 bases left in between. The CDR3 region is CASSQQAQDYEQYF. CDR3 in DNA: TGCGCCAGCAGCCAACAGGCCCAAGACTACGAGCAGTACTTC.

The rearrangement links TRBV2 to TRBJ1-1; D unresolved. Looked up from germline, CDR1 is SNHLY and CDR2 is FYNNEI. V was clipped by 4 bases and J by 2 bases, with 5 bases between them. The length of the CDR3 is 12 residues. CDR3 residues: CASSGTNTEAFF. CDR3 nucleotide sequence: TGTGCCAGCAGTGGGACCAACACTGAAGCTTTCTTT.

The chain carries TRBV25-1 and TRBJ2-1; D is possibly TRBD1 or TRBD2 (5 bases each). Germline V gene sequence: CDR1 MGHDK, CDR2 SYGVNS. There are 16 residues in the CDR3. The germline V and J ends were trimmed by 1 base and 0 bases, with 10 bases remaining between them. The CDR3 spells CASSESGPSSYNEQFF. Written as DNA, the CDR3 is TGTGCCAGCAGTGAATCGGGACCTAGCTCCTACAATGAGCAGTTCTTC.

The rearrangement joins TRBV20-1 to TRBJ2-1; D is unresolved. The length of the CDR3 is 14 residues. CDR1 DFQATT and CDR2 SNEGSKA come from the germline V gene (reference sequence). V was trimmed by 4 bases and J by 2 bases, leaving 12 bases between them. CDR3 protein: CSANLATTYNEQFF. As DNA, the CDR3 is TGCAGTGCTAATTTAGCTACTACCTACAATGAGCAGTTCTTC.

This chain links TRBV5-5 with TRBJ2-2; TRBD2 agrees at 7 bases. V lost 2 bases and J lost 3; bases outside the gene matches: 4. Germline assignment: CDR1 SGHKS and CDR2 YYEKEE (reference sequence). This CDR3 has 15 residues. The CDR3 region has the DNA TGTGCCAGCAGCTTCGAGGGAGGGTACACCGGGGAGCTGTTTTTT. As protein: CASSFEGGYTGELFF.

This clonotype was detected once. This rearrangement joins TRBV11-2 to TRBJ1-5; no definite D call. Per the germline V gene, CDR1 is SGHAT and CDR2 is FQNNGV. The CDR3 runs 13 residues. Trimming pared 6 bases from V and 3 bases from J, leaving 9 bases between. Here the CDR3 DNA reads TGTGCCAGCAGTTCCGGACTCAATCAGCCCCAGCATTTT. Protein: CASSSGLNQPQHF.

The rearrangement links TRBV5-6 to TRBJ2-3; D is unclear. V was clipped by 3 bases and J by 4 bases, with 9 bases between them. The germline gives CDR1 SGHDT, CDR2 YYEEEE. The CDR3 covers 13 residues. CDR3 sequence (DNA): TGTGCCAGCAGCTCATCTGCGCCAGATACGCAGTATTTT. Amino acids: CASSSSAPDTQYF.

The rearrangement uses TRBV30 and TRBJ2-2, with a possible D match to TRBD1 (6 bases). V lost 4 bases, J lost 3 bases, and 6 bases lay in between. Germline V gene data show CDR1 as GTSNPN and CDR2 as SVGIG (reference sequence). This CDR3 region has 12 residues. Here the CDR3 DNA reads TGTGCCTGGACAGGGGACACCGGGGAGCTGTTTTTT. Its protein product is CAWTGDTGELFF.

This sequence joins TRBV6-2 or TRBV6-3 and TRBJ2-6; 9 bases are shared with TRBD1. Germline V gene data show CDR1 as MNHEY and CDR2 as SVGEGT. V gave up 1 base and J gave up 2 bases; unmatched junction bases: 6. This CDR3 contains 18 residues. The CDR3 DNA sequence: TGTGCCAGCAGTTACTTGACGGGACAGGGAGCTGGGGCCAACGTCCTGACTTTC. Translating it yields CASSYLTGQGAGANVLTF.

V usage is TRBV21-1 and J usage is TRBJ1-1. TRBV21-1 corresponds to a pseudogene. This CDR3 spans 13 amino acids. CDR3 region: CASSKRRDTEAFF. The DNA for the CDR3 is TGTGCCAGCAGCAAAAGAAGGGATACTGAAGCTTTCTTT.

The V gene is TRBV12-3 or TRBV12-4, the J gene TRBJ2-5; 11 bases are a match to TRBD1. The CDR3 has 15 amino acids. The V and J ends lost 7 bases and 5 bases, in that order; junction bases with no gene match: 9. The CDR3 DNA sequence: TGTGCCAGCATCCGAGGACAGGGGGCGTGGGAGACCCAGTACTTC. Residues: CASIRGQGAWETQYF.

V and J are TRBV30 and TRBJ1-5; D is ambiguous. The CDR3 runs 14 residues. Germline CDR1 reads GTSNPN; CDR2 reads SVGIG (reference sequence). Trimming removed 0 bases from V and 5 bases from J, with 11 bases in between. CDR3 sequence: CAWSVGENYQPQHF. DNA for the CDR3: TGTGCCTGGAGTGTCGGGGAGAACTATCAGCCCCAGCATTTT.

The V gene is TRBV20-1, the J gene TRBJ2-3; D ambiguous. The CDR3 sequence is 16 residues long. Trimming shortened V by 1 base and J by 0 bases, and 14 bases separated the two germline ends. Germline V gene lookup returns CDR1 DFQATT and CDR2 SNEGSKA (reference sequence). This chain's CDR3 is CSARGYEVRSTDTQYF. In nucleotides, the CDR3 is TGCAGTGCTAGAGGGTACGAAGTCCGGAGCACAGATACGCAGTATTTT.

V and J are TRBV30 and TRBJ1-6; TRBD1 matches at 7 bases. The V and J ends lost 3 bases and 7 bases, in that order; junction bases with no gene match: 12. Germline V CDR1 and CDR2: GTSNPN, SVGIG (reference sequence). The CDR3 covers 16 residues. In DNA form, the CDR3 reads TGTGCCTGGAGGGGCCGACAGGGATTGGGAAATTCACCCCTCCACTTT. This encodes CAWRGRQGLGNSPLHF. Combining the CDR3 with reference TRBV30 and TRBJ1-6 gives the whole variable domain SQTIHQWPATLVQPVGSPLSLECTVEGTSNPNLYWYRQAAGRGLQLLFYSVGIGQISSEVPQNLSASRPQDRQFILSSKKLLLSDSGFYLCAWRGRQGLGNSPLHFGNGTRLTVT.

The rearrangement uses TRBV3-1 and TRBJ2-1, with D maybe TRBD1 (5 bases). Germline CDR1 is LGHDT and CDR2 is YNNKEL (reference sequence). The CDR3 is 11 amino acids. V gave up 3 bases and J gave up 10 bases, with 7 bases separating them. The CDR3 DNA follows: TGTGCCAGCAGCCACAACAGGGAGCAGTTCTTC. Its translation is CASSHNREQFF.

The CDR3: CSAAAATYEQYF. The CDR3 coding sequence is TGCAGTGCTGCAGCGGCAACCTACGAGCAGTACTTC. The chain is built from TRBV20-1 and TRBJ2-7, with D perhaps matching TRBD2 (5 bases). The CDR3 covers 12 residues. The V end was cut by 5 bases, the J end by 2 bases, with 10 bases between. CDR1 and CDR2 (germline): DFQATT, SNEGSKA (reference sequence).

This clonotype was counted a few times. The genes are TRBV7-2 and TRBJ2-7; D is unclear. V was pared by 1 base and J by 2 bases, with 9 bases between. The CDR3 length is 14 residues. Germline lookup yields CDR1 SGHTA and CDR2 FQGNSA. CDR3 DNA: TGTGCCAGCAGCTTAGTTGAAGGTCCCTACGAGCAGTACTTC. The encoded protein is CASSLVEGPYEQYF.

V and J are TRBV9 and TRBJ2-1; D possibly uses TRBD1 or TRBD2 (5 bases each). Trimming took 3 bases from V and 8 from J, leaving 15 bases between them. CDR3 length: 14 amino acids. Per germline, CDR1 SGDLS and CDR2 YYNGEE. The CDR3 DNA reads TGTGCCAGCAGCGCCACCGGGACCAGTCATGAGCAGTTCTTC. Translating gives CASSATGTSHEQFF. Supplemented by reference TRBV9 and TRBJ2-1, the full variable domain reads DSGVTQTPKHLITATGQRVTLRCSPRSGDLSVYWYQQSLDQGLQFLIQYYNGEERAKGNILERFSAQQFPDLHSELNLSSLELGDSALYFCASSATGTSHEQFFGPGTRLTVL.

This chain uses TRBV23-1 with TRBJ2-1; 11 positions match TRBD2. TRBV23-1 is marked as an open reading frame, function uncertain. After removal of 4 bases from V and 3 bases from J, the junction contained 11 bases not matched to a gene. This CDR3 has 18 amino acids. Here the CDR3 DNA reads TGCGCCAGCAGTCGAGGGCTAGCGGGAGGACCTTTCTACAATGAGCAGTTCTTC. Protein: CASSRGLAGGPFYNEQFF.

The chain links TRBV7-6 to TRBJ1-5, with D hard to call. The length of the CDR3 is 18 residues. Trimming took 7 bases from V and 0 from J, leaving 22 bases between them. From germline, CDR1 is SGHVS and CDR2 FNYEAQ. CDR3 amino acids: CASIPPRPSTYSNQPQHF. DNA of the CDR3: TGTGCCAGCATCCCGCCCAGGCCAAGCACTTATAGCAATCAGCCCCAGCATTTT.

V gene TRBV7-9 combines with J gene TRBJ1-2; TRBD1 matches at 7 bases. The CDR3 loop spans 14 amino acids. Unmatched junction bases numbered 7, after V lost 5 bases and J lost 4 bases. Looked up from germline, CDR1 is SEHNR and CDR2 is FQNEAQ (reference sequence). The CDR3 nucleotides are TGTGCCAGCAGCGCGGGACAGCTTTTCTATGGCTACACCTTC. It is translated as CASSAGQLFYGYTF.

The chain links TRBV9 to TRBJ1-6, with D tentatively TRBD1 (5 bases). CDR1 and CDR2 from the germline V gene are SGDLS and YYNGEE. Deletions cut 3 bases from V and 6 bases from J, with 10 bases between. CDR3 size: 14 residues. CDR3 in amino acids: CASSEGPSNSPLHF. As DNA, the CDR3 is TGTGCCAGCAGCGAGGGACCTTCTAATTCACCCCTCCACTTT. Together with reference TRBV9 and TRBJ1-6, the CDR3 gives the full variable domain: DSGVTQTPKHLITATGQRVTLRCSPRSGDLSVYWYQQSLDQGLQFLIQYYNGEERAKGNILERFSAQQFPDLHSELNLSSLELGDSALYFCASSEGPSNSPLHFGNGTRLTVT.

The V gene is TRBV30, the J gene TRBJ1-3, with no clear D. Germline CDR1 and CDR2: GTSNPN and SVGIG (reference sequence). Trimming pared 3 bases from V and 0 bases from J, leaving 9 bases between. The CDR3 extends over 14 amino acids. CDR3 loop: CAWREVSSGNTIYF. The CDR3 region has the DNA TGTGCCTGGAGGGAGGTTAGCTCTGGAAACACCATATATTTT.

The chain has TRBV2 and TRBJ2-5, with D possibly being TRBD2 (5 bases). Germline V gene sequence: CDR1 SNHLY, CDR2 FYNNEI. V lost 6 bases, J lost 4 bases, and 9 bases lay in between. This CDR3 has 12 amino acids. CDR3 DNA sequence: TGTGCCAGCAGGACCGGACTAGAGACCCAGTACTTC. This gives the protein CASRTGLETQYF.

In nucleotides, the CDR3 is TGTGCCAGCAGCAAAGTGGCAGGGAAGTGCTCACCCCTCCACTTT. Amino acids: CASSKVAGKCSPLHF. The chain has TRBV21-1 and TRBJ1-6; TRBD1 reflects the table's D call only, with no check against the DNA. TRBV21-1 is listed as a pseudogene. This CDR3 is 15 amino acids long.

This rearrangement joins TRBV20-1 to TRBJ2-7; unclear D gene. The V gene lost 1 base and the J gene lost 0 bases, with 10 bases spanning the gap. Germline CDR1 is DFQATT and CDR2 is SNEGSKA (reference sequence). The length of the CDR3 is 14 residues. Written as DNA, the CDR3 is TGCAGTGCTAGAGCCCCAGAAGGCTCCTACGAGCAGTACTTC. It codes for CSARAPEGSYEQYF.

The genes are TRBV12-3 or TRBV12-4 and TRBJ2-3; 9 bases are a match to TRBD2. The CDR3 extends over 17 amino acids. V lost 2 bases, J lost 8 bases, and 14 bases stayed unmatched. DNA of the CDR3: TGTGCCAGCAGTTTAACCACCGGCGGGGGGGCCGGAGGTACGCAGTATTTT. Its translation: CASSLTTGGGAGGTQYF.